The rows below give T cell receptor beta chains drawn from one sample of a study of blood T cell repertoires in COVID-19. Method: immunoSEQ multiplex PCR; TCRdb's copy keeps in-frame clones and lacks some. This table has roughly 180,000 clones, roughly 82% appearing once. The sample consisted of peripheral blood. The origin of the receptors is a woman between 25 and 40 years old with acute or convalescent COVID-19. The CDR3 runs from the conserved cysteine through the conserved F or W. A D gene is named only where the DNA matches it firmly. Clone size, where shown, is once, few, many, or a class for clones that have expanded.

TRBV12-3/TRBV12-4	NA	NA	TRBJ2-1	TGTGCCAGCAGACCCCTTCTGGCCAATGAGCAGTTCTTC	CASRPLLANEQFF
TRBV13	NA	NA	TRBJ2-7	TGTGCCAGCAGCTTAGGCCCCCAGTCGCCTTACGAGCAGTACTTC	CASSLGPQSPYEQYF
TRBV29-1	NA	TRBD1	TRBJ1-1	TGCAGCGTGGGAAGCCGGGACAGGAACACTGAAGCTTTCTTT	CSVGSRDRNTEAFF
TRBV6-2/TRBV6-3	NA	TRBD2	TRBJ2-4	TGTGCCAGCAGTTACCGACTAGCGGGAGTGGTGTTTTTCGAAAACATTCAGTACTTC	CASSYRLAGVVFFENIQYF
TRBV4-1	few	TRBD1	TRBJ2-5	TGCGCCAGCAGCCGCGGGACAGGGGGTTACCAAGAGACCCAGTACTTC	CASSRGTGGYQETQYF
TRBV19	NA	TRBD1	TRBJ2-1	TGTGCCAGTAGCAAGACAGGGAGCAATGAGCAGTTCTTC	CASSKTGSNEQFF
TRBV6-5	NA	TRBD1	TRBJ1-2	TGTGCCAGCAGTTACTCAGTCGGGACAGGGAATGGCTACACCTTC	CASSYSVGTGNGYTF
TRBV6-2/TRBV6-3	NA	NA	TRBJ1-2	TGTGCCAGCAGTTACGAACAGATTTATGGCTACACCTTC	CASSYEQIYGYTF
TRBV4-2	NA	NA	TRBJ2-7	TGTGCCAGCAGCCAAGATCTTTTGGCGGACTCCTACGAGCAGTACTTC	CASSQDLLADSYEQYF
TRBV28	NA	TRBD2	TRBJ2-7	TGTGCCAGCAGGCGGGGGGTTTACGAGCAGTACTTC	CASRRGVYEQYF
TRBV6-4	NA	NA	TRBJ1-6	TGTGCCAGCAGGCCGGAGAGCTCCTATAATTCACCCCTCCACTTT	CASRPESSYNSPLHF
TRBV5-1	NA	TRBD2	TRBJ2-4	TGCGCCAGCAGCCCTCGGGGGGGCCACTTGGACATTCAGTACTTC	CASSPRGGHLDIQYF
TRBV30	few	NA	TRBJ1-2	TGTGCCTGGAGTGTTGCGGGGTTGGGGAACTATGGCTACACCTTC	CAWSVAGLGNYGYTF
TRBV6-2/TRBV6-3	NA	NA	TRBJ1-6	TGTGCCAGCAGTTCGGTCCGCACCTATAATTCACCCCTCCACTTT	CASSSVRTYNSPLHF
TRBV5-4	once	NA	TRBJ1-2	TGTGCCAGCACAAGGGGGGGTGGCTACACCTTC	CASTRGGGYTF
TRBV12-3/TRBV12-4	NA	NA	TRBJ1-1	TGTGCCAGCGGGTGGAGCACTGAAGCTTTCTTT	CASGWSTEAFF
TRBV27	NA	TRBD1	TRBJ1-2	TGTGCCAGCAGTAACAGGGGCAAGCGCTATGGCTACACCTTC	CASSNRGKRYGYTF
TRBV19	NA	TRBD2	TRBJ2-7	TGTGCCAGTAGTGCTCTGAGCGGGAGTGCCTACGAGCAGTACTTC	CASSALSGSAYEQYF
TRBV19	once	TRBD1	TRBJ2-7	TGTGCCAGTAGTATAGGGACAGGGGCGTACGAGCAGTACTTC	CASSIGTGAYEQYF
TRBV4-2	NA	TRBD2	TRBJ2-7	TGTGCCAGCAGCGGAGCCGGGACTAGCGTATCATACGAGCAGTACTTC	CASSGAGTSVSYEQYF
TRBV10-3	NA	NA	TRBJ1-4	TGTGCCATCAGTGCTGAGGGCAAAAAACTGTTTTTT	CAISAEGKKLFF
TRBV5-1	NA	TRBD2	TRBJ2-1	TGCGCCAGCAGCTTGGTGGGGGGAGGGCCGGGTGAGCAGTTCTTC	CASSLVGGGPGEQFF
TRBV11-2	once	NA	TRBJ1-1	TGTGCCAGCAGCTTCGCAGGGGCATCGAACACTGAAGCTTTCTTT	CASSFAGASNTEAFF
TRBV5-1	NA	TRBD1	TRBJ1-4	TGCGCCAGCAGCTTGGCAGGGGGTGATGAAAAACTGTTTTTT	CASSLAGGDEKLFF
TRBV7-2	NA	NA	TRBJ2-7	TGTGCCAGCAGCTTAGACGGGACTGCGGGGGAGCAGTACTTC	CASSLDGTAGEQYF
TRBV5-1	few	NA	TRBJ1-2	TGCGCCAGCAGCTCAACGGACGGGGCTAACTATGGCTACACCTTC	CASSSTDGANYGYTF
TRBV19	NA	NA	TRBJ2-7	TGTGCCAGTAGTCTTCAGATTCCCCCTTACGAGCAGTACTTC	CASSLQIPPYEQYF
TRBV7-8	NA	TRBD2	TRBJ2-1	TGTGCCAGCAGCCCTAGCCCGACTAGCGGGAGGGGCCATGAGCAGTTCTTC	CASSPSPTSGRGHEQFF
TRBV6-1	many	NA	TRBJ1-2	TGTGCCAGCAGTGAAGCGACTGGGGCCTCTAACTATGGCTACACCTTC	CASSEATGASNYGYTF
TRBV7-9	few	TRBD1	TRBJ2-7	TGTGCCAGCAGCTCTCGGAAGACAGGGTCCCTCTCCCCCGAGCAGTACTTC	CASSSRKTGSLSPEQYF